This TCR beta chain was captured by sequencing in a study of T cell responses to AZD1222 COVID-19 vaccine. V was pared by 3 bases and J by 6 bases, with 5 bases of the junction left unmatched. The CDR3 is 14 residues long. Germline V CDR1 and CDR2: MNHEY, SMNVEV (reference sequence). The assay was immunoSEQ multiplex PCR, and TCRdb's table has in-frame clones only and misses some. The sample records more than 120,000 clones, around 90% being singletons. This clonotype originated in an adult who received the AZD1222 COVID-19 vaccine. This chain links TRBV27 with TRBJ2-4; the match to TRBD1 covers 7 bases. Sample: peripheral blood, taken 28 days after the second AZD1222 dose. The CDR3 DNA reads TGTGCCAGCAGTTTTGGGACAGAAACAAACATTCAGTACTTC. This translates into CASSFGTETNIQYF.